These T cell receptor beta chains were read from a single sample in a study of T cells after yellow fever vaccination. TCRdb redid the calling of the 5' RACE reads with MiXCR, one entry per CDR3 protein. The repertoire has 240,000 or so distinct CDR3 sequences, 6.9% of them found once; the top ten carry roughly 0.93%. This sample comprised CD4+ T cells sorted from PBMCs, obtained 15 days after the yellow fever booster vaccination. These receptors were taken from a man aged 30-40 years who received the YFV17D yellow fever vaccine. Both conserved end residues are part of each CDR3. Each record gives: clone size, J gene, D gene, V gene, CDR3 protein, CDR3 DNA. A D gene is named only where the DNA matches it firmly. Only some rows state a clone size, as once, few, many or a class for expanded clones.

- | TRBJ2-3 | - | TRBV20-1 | CSARFPLAGFVTDTQYF | TGCAGTGCTAGATTCCCCTTAGCCGGGTTTGTCACAGATACGCAGTATTTT
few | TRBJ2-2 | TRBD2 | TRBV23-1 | CASSGGLGSGELFF | TGCGCCAGCAGCGGAGGACTAGGCTCCGGGGAGCTGTTTTTT
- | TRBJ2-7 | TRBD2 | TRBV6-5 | CASSYQGTSGTHYEQYF | TGTGCCAGCAGTTACCAGGGGACTAGCGGGACCCACTACGAGCAGTACTTC
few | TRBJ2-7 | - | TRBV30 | CAWTLAGYEQYF | TGTGCCTGGACCCTCGCAGGGTACGAGCAGTACTTC
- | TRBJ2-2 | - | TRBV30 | CAWRQDRMNTGELFF | TGTGCCTGGAGGCAAGACAGAATGAACACCGGGGAGCTGTTTTTT
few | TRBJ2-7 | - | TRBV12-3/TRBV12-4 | CASRSGSRAFYEQYF | TGTGCCAGCAGGTCCGGGAGCAGGGCCTTTTACGAGCAGTACTTC
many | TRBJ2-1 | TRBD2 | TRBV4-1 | CASSQGTSKDEQFF | TGCGCCAGCAGCCAAGGGACTAGTAAAGATGAGCAGTTCTTC
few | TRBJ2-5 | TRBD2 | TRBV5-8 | CASSNPPGLAGGETQYF | TGTGCCAGCAGCAACCCACCTGGACTAGCGGGAGGAGAGACCCAGTACTTC
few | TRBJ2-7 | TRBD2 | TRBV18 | CASSPRTSGSEQYF | TGTGCCAGCTCACCTAGGACTAGCGGGAGCGAGCAGTACTTC
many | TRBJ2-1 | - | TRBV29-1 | CSARGGAVEQFF | TGCAGCGCCAGAGGTGGGGCAGTCGAGCAGTTCTTC
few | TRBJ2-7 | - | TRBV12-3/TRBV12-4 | CASSPTRGALAYEQYF | TGTGCCAGCAGTCCAACCCGGGGGGCCTTGGCCTACGAGCAGTACTTC
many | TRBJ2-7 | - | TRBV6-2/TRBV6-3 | CASRNTEIPVCYF | TGTGCCAGCAGGAACACAGAGATCCCCGTTTGTTACTTC
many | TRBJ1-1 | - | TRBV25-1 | CASSGQTNPEAFF | TGTGCCAGCAGTGGACAGACCAACCCTGAAGCTTTCTTT
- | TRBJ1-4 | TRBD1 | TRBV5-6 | CASSIRGGDEKLFF | TGTGCCAGCAGCATCAGAGGGGGCGACGAAAAACTGTTTTTT
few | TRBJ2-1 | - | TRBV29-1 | CSVEVLATEQFF | TGCAGCGTTGAGGTCCTAGCAACTGAGCAGTTCTTC
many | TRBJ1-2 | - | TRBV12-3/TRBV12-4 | CASSFSGSYGYTF | TGTGCCAGCAGTTTTTCGGGGTCCTATGGCTACACCTTC
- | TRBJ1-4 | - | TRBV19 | CASSIFAATNEKLFF | TGTGCCAGTAGTATCTTTGCGGCAACTAATGAAAAACTGTTTTTT
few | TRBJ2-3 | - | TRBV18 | CASSPSTGDVGTDTQYF | TGTGCCAGCTCACCTTCGACGGGAGATGTCGGCACAGATACGCAGTATTTT
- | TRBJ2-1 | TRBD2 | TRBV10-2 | CASSYLAGGPIEQFF | TGCGCCAGCAGTTATTTAGCGGGAGGGCCGATTGAGCAGTTCTTC
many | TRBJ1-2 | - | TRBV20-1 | CSAIGLTNYGYTF | TGCAGTGCCATAGGACTGACTAACTATGGCTACACCTTC
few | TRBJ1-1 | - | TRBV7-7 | CASSARRRLSSEAFF | TGTGCCAGCAGCGCCAGGAGGCGACTCTCCTCTGAAGCTTTCTTT
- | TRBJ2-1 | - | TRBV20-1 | CSAPGRHNEQFF | TGCAGTGCACCAGGACGCCACAATGAGCAGTTCTTC
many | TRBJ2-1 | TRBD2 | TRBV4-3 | CASSQGTGTSGAPSYNEQFF | TGCGCCAGCAGCCAAGGAACCGGGACTAGCGGGGCTCCCTCCTACAATGAGCAGTTCTTC
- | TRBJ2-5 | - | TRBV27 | CASSSPLSPETQYF | TGTGCCAGCAGTTCACCCCTGTCTCCCGAGACCCAGTACTTC
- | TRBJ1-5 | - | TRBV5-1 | CASSLGPYDNQPQHF | TGCGCCAGCAGCTTAGGACCGTATGACAATCAGCCCCAGCATTTT
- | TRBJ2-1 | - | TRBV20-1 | CSPLLASSYNEQFF | TGCAGTCCCCTTTTGGCGAGCTCCTACAATGAGCAGTTCTTC
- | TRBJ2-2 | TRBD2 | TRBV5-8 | CASTQLAGRNTGELFF | TGTGCCAGCACCCAACTAGCGGGTCGGAACACCGGGGAGCTGTTTTTT
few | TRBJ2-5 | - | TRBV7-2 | CASSYTIRETQYF | TGTGCCAGCAGCTACACGATCAGGGAGACCCAGTACTTC
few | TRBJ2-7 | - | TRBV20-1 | CSAWDQDYEQYF | TGCAGTGCTTGGGACCAAGACTACGAGCAGTACTTC
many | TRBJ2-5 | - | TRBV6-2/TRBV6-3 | CASSLSGVPGTQYF | TGTGCCAGCAGTCTTTCGGGAGTCCCCGGGACCCAGTACTTC
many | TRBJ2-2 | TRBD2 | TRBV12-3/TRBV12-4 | CASSTGLDSGELFF | TGTGCCAGCAGTACGGGACTAGACTCCGGGGAGCTGTTTTTT
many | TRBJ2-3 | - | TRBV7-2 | CASSLGEVGPRYF | TGTGCCAGCAGCTTGGGCGAGGTCGGTCCCCGGTATTTT
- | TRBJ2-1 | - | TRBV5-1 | CASSPPRGNEQFF | TGCGCCAGCAGCCCGCCTAGGGGGAATGAGCAGTTCTTC
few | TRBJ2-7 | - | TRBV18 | CASSPSGPNYEQYF | TGTGCCAGCTCACCATCTGGGCCCAACTACGAGCAGTACTTC
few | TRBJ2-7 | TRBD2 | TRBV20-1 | CSAPPAGGSPEQYF | TGCAGTGCTCCCCCCGCTGGCGGGAGCCCCGAGCAGTACTTC
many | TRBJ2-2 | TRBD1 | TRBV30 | CARGQGGSGELFF | TGTGCCCGGGGACAGGGGGGGTCCGGGGAGCTGTTTTTT
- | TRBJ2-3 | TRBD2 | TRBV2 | CASAAGGRDTQYF | TGTGCCAGCGCAGCGGGAGGAAGAGATACGCAGTATTTT
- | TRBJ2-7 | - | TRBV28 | CASTGVRGSYEQYF | TGTGCCAGCACCGGGGTCAGGGGATCCTACGAGCAGTACTTC
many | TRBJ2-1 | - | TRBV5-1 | CASSWVGDEQFF | TGCGCCAGCAGCTGGGTAGGGGATGAGCAGTTCTTC
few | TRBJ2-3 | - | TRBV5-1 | CASSLGGLGADTQYF | TGCGCCAGCAGCTTGGGGGGGTTAGGCGCAGATACGCAGTATTTT
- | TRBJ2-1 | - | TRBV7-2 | CASSSRTGRGTNEQFF | TGTGCCAGCAGCTCACGGACGGGCAGGGGAACAAATGAGCAGTTCTTC
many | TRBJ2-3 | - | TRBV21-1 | CASRRDRTTDTQYF | TGTGCCAGCAGAAGAGACAGAACCACAGATACGCAGTATTTT
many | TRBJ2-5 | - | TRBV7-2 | CASSFIKETQYF | TGTGCCAGCAGCTTTATCAAAGAGACCCAGTACTTC
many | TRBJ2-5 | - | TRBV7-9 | CASSPGIETQYF | TGTGCCAGCAGCCCCGGAATAGAGACCCAGTACTTC
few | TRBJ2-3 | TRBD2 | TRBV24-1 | CATSDAGTSSTDTQYF | TGTGCCACCAGTGATGCCGGGACTAGCAGCACAGATACGCAGTATTTT
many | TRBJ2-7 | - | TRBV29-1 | CSVDEGKLRGEQYF | TGCAGCGTTGACGAAGGGAAGCTGCGAGGCGAGCAGTACTTC
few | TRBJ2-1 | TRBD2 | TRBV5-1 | CASSPPGLAGDNEQFF | TGCGCCAGCAGCCCACCCGGACTAGCGGGGGACAATGAGCAGTTCTTC
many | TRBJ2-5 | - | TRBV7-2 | CASSPGHRAFETQYF | TGTGCCAGCAGCCCAGGACACAGGGCGTTTGAGACCCAGTACTTC